This TCR beta chain was documented in a study of blood T cells in healthy people across ages. This clonotype was observed a few times. PCR was performed a second time for about 6 to 12 cycles using a sample-barcoded 5' primer and a J-beta primer mix. TCRdb passed the 5' RACE reads through MiXCR, listing each CDR3 protein once. Among roughly 800,000 distinct CDR3 sequences listed, roughly 25% were seen once. Trimming left V 3 bases short and J 3 bases short, with 8 bases between. The CDR3 is 12 residues long. Per germline, CDR1 SQVTM and CDR2 ANQGSEA. The sample was also linked to a second study, of T cells of mothers and their children.

The sequence was obtained from a boy aged 5-17 years in good health. The chain is built from TRBV29-1 and TRBJ1-2; D perhaps matches TRBD1 (6 bases). What was sequenced was blood. The CDR3 coding sequence is TGCAGCGTTGACAGGGGTCACTATGGCTACACCTTC. It encodes CSVDRGHYGYTF.